These 14 T cell receptor beta chains were sequenced from one sample in a study of T cell repertoires in cytomegalovirus infection. For these receptors, no antigen is known. TCRdb used MiXCR to reprocess the reads, holding one entry per CDR3 protein. The sample contains about 83,000 distinct CDR3 sequences, about 24% of which appear only once. Sample: CD8+ T cells from cultured PBMCs, taken from culture after CMV antigen stimulation. These receptors were taken from a human donor in good health (CMV status not recorded). Some clones in this sample may be carry-over from other donors' samples.

The table lists this clonotype with many counts. The chain couples TRBV7-6 to TRBJ2-2; D possibly corresponds to TRBD1 (6 bases). CDR3 length: 13 amino acids. CDR1 and CDR2 from the germline V gene are SGHVS and FNYEAQ. The germline V and J ends were trimmed by 3 bases and 6 bases, with 8 bases remaining between them. This CDR3 reads CASSFEGAGELFF. The CDR3 DNA reads TGTGCCAGCAGCTTTGAGGGGGCCGGGGAGCTGTTTTTT.

This clonotype was found a few times. The chain is built from TRBV4-3 and TRBJ1-5, with D uncertain. Germline loops: CDR1 LGHNA, CDR2 YSLEER. Between the trimmed V and J ends, which lost 0 bases and 4 bases, there was a span of 10 bases. The CDR3 loop spans 15 amino acids. The CDR3 loop reads CASSQDHSGNQPQHF. CDR3 nucleotides: TGCGCCAGCAGCCAAGATCACTCGGGAAATCAGCCCCAGCATTTT.

This clonotype was picked up many times. The chain combines TRBV7-6 with TRBJ1-1; TRBD1 agrees at 7 bases. Trimming removed 4 bases from V and 3 bases from J; junction bases left unmatched: 17. The CDR3 has 18 amino acids. The V gene's germline CDR1 is SGHVS and CDR2 FNYEAQ. CDR3 nucleotides: TGTGCCAGCAGCTCCCTGGGAGGGACAGAAGAAGGGGACACTGAAGCTTTCTTT. Its protein is CASSSLGGTEEGDTEAFF.

In this sample, this clonotype turned up a few times. The genes are TRBV24-1 and TRBJ2-3, with a possible D match to TRBD1 (6 bases). CDR1 and CDR2 from the germline V gene are KGHDR and SFDVKD. This CDR3 contains 16 residues. V was shortened by 5 bases and J by 2 bases, with 16 bases between the two germline ends. The CDR3 sequence: CATSAKGQLTTDTQYF. CDR3 nucleotides: TGTGCCACCAGTGCCAAAGGACAGCTTACCACAGATACGCAGTATTTT.

Relative to its sample, this clonotype is medium-sized. The V call is TRBV7-8, the J call TRBJ2-1; 7 bases are a match to TRBD2. CDR3 size: 18 residues. V lost 5 bases, J lost 0 bases, and 13 bases stayed unmatched. The germline V gene has CDR1 SGHVS and CDR2 FQNEAQ. DNA for the CDR3: TGTGCCAGCAGCCTCCCGGCTGGGGGGGGTGTCTCCTACAATGAGCAGTTCTTC. It yields the protein CASSLPAGGGVSYNEQFF.

This clonotype was seen more than once but under ten times. The chain employs TRBV24-1 and TRBJ2-3; 12 bases are a match to TRBD2. This CDR3 region has 18 residues. The germline V gene has CDR1 KGHDR and CDR2 SFDVKD. The V segment lost 7 bases and the J segment 0 bases; nucleotides outside the gene matches: 10. For the CDR3, the DNA is TGTGCCACCAGCCCTTCTAGCGGGGGGGCCTATAGCACAGATACGCAGTATTTT. Its translation is CATSPSSGGAYSTDTQYF.

This chain joins TRBV4-3 and TRBJ2-2; D not resolved. V was cut by 2 bases and J by 3 bases, with 4 bases left in between. CDR1 LGHNA and CDR2 YSLEER come from the germline V gene. The CDR3 runs to 13 residues. This CDR3 is CASSQRDTGELFF. The CDR3 DNA is TGCGCCAGCAGCCAAAGGGACACCGGGGAGCTGTTTTTT.

The chain joins TRBV11-2 to TRBJ1-1; no reliable D call. This CDR3 comprises 13 residues. V lost 10 bases and J lost 4, with 16 bases in between. Per germline, CDR1 SGHAT and CDR2 FQNNGV. The CDR3 nucleotides are TGTGCCACCCTTCCGCCGGCGAGCACTGAAGCTTTCTTT. Its translation is CATLPPASTEAFF.

This clonotype occurred a few times. The chain is built from TRBV11-2 and TRBJ2-7; D possibly matches TRBD1 or TRBD2 (6 bases each). V lost 1 base and J lost 4, with 11 bases in between. Germline values: CDR1 SGHAT, CDR2 FQNNGV. The CDR3 totals 14 residues. The CDR3 protein is CASSLGPGAYEQYF. The CDR3 DNA sequence: TGTGCCAGCAGCTTAGGACCGGGGGCGTACGAGCAGTACTTC.

This clonotype was seen many times. The chain is built from TRBV6-2 or TRBV6-3 and TRBJ2-1; D perhaps matches TRBD2 (5 bases). Trimming shortened V by 5 bases and J by 5 bases, and 22 bases separated the two germline ends. This CDR3 comprises 17 residues. Germline V gene data show CDR1 as MNHEY and CDR2 as SVGEGT. The CDR3 DNA reads TGTGCCAGCAGTCCCCTGCGGACTGGTTCATTGAACAATGAGCAGTTCTTC. Amino acids: CASSPLRTGSLNNEQFF.

This CDR3 is CASSLTSGREETQYF. The CDR3 nucleotides are TGTGCCAGCAGTCTGACTAGCGGGAGGGAGGAGACCCAGTACTTC. V gene TRBV27 combines with J gene TRBJ2-5, with 14 bases identical to TRBD2. Germline loops: CDR1 MNHEY, CDR2 SMNVEV (reference sequence). V lost 5 bases, J lost 5 bases, and 4 bases stayed unmatched. There are 15 residues in the CDR3.

Comments on this clonotype: Since a much larger clone is just one base distant, this may be a read error. The conserved closing phenylalanine or tryptophan is absent in this CDR3, likely reflecting a read error. The chain carries TRBV12-3 or TRBV12-4 and TRBJ2-3; D is perhaps TRBD1 (5 bases). Deletions cut 3 bases from V and 3 bases from J, with 10 bases between. The CDR3 contains 14 residues. CDR3 region: CASSLSQGTDTQYL. CDR3 sequence (DNA): TGTGCCAGCAGTTTGTCCCAGGGAACAGATACGCAGTATTTG.

This clonotype has just a few counts. V gene TRBV5-1 combines with J gene TRBJ2-4; 10 bases are shared with TRBD2. This CDR3 contains 15 residues. Germline V CDR1 and CDR2: SGHRS, YFSETQ. V lost 4 bases and J lost 8; bases outside the gene matches: 9. The DNA of the CDR3 is TGCGCCAGCAGCCTAGGATCTAGCGGGAGTGACATTCAGTACTTC. This translates into CASSLGSSGSDIQYF.

This clonotype was observed many times. J is TRBJ2-1 and V is TRBV12-3 or TRBV12-4; 12 bases are shared with TRBD2. Trimming took 7 bases from V and 5 from J; bases not matched to a gene: 6. This CDR3 has 15 residues. CDR3 amino acids: CASTRTSGVNNEQFF. For the CDR3, the DNA is TGTGCCAGCACCCGGACTAGCGGGGTTAACAATGAGCAGTTCTTC.